This T cell receptor (beta chain) was recorded in a study of cytomegalovirus exposure and HLA in healthy donors. Study outcomes and limitations: HLA alleles were associated with fewer than 20,000 TCR beta sequences in a later analysis at 0.05 false discovery rate. The CMV antigen specificity of a few CMV-associated chains was confirmed through in vitro analysis.

PCR primers comprised 60 Vbeta and 13 Jbeta primers. Sequencing used immunoSEQ multiplex PCR; TCRdb keeps in-frame clones, though not all of them. The table has approximately 180,000 clones, almost 80% seen once; the top ten hold less than 8%. As to this clone: As yet, its antigen is unknown.

Trimming at V came to 6 bases and at J to 2 bases, leaving 4 bases not matched to a gene. The CDR3 is 15 amino acids. CDR1 MNHNS and CDR2 SASEGT come from the germline V gene. Sequencing was done on a sample of PBMCs. V is TRBV6-1 and J is TRBJ2-1, with 10 bases aligning to TRBD1. This receptor was identified in a man in his forties in good health and CMV-seropositive. The CDR3 here is CASRRDRGTYNEQFF. CDR3 sequence (DNA): TGTGCCAGCAGAAGGGACAGGGGCACCTACAATGAGCAGTTCTTC.